This is a list of T cell receptor beta chains from one sample in a study of vaccination effects on CD4 cells after COVID-19. No antigens are known for them. This table comes from immunoSEQ multiplex PCR, and its TCRdb copy is limited to in-frame clones, with some not included. The profile shows roughly 35,000 clones, roughly four fifths of them singletons. The specimen was CD4+ T cells from PBMCs cultured without peptide, collected after COVID-19 vaccination. Source of these receptors: a human donor who had a prior SARS-CoV-2 infection. Each CDR3 is given with its conserved first and last residue. Each record gives: CDR3 DNA, CDR3 protein, clone size, D gene, J gene, CDR3 length, V gene. D genes are given only for firm matches. A clone size is listed for some rows: how often the clone was seen (once, few, many), or a class if it is expanded.

TGTGCCAGCAGCCAAAATGACAGGGAACATGGCTACACCTTC CASSQNDREHGYTF . TRBD1 TRBJ1-2 14 TRBV3-1/TRBV3-2
TGTGCCAGCAGCTCACGAGTCACAGATACGCAGTATTTT CASSSRVTDTQYF . . TRBJ2-3 13 TRBV7-2
TGTGCCAGTAGTACGTTCTCTGGGGCCAACGTCCTGACTTTC CASSTFSGANVLTF . . TRBJ2-6 14 TRBV19
TGCGCCAGCAGCCAAGATCCGGGGGCAGGAACTAATGAAAAACTGTTTTTT CASSQDPGAGTNEKLFF . . TRBJ1-4 17 TRBV4-3
TGTGCCAGCAGCCCGGGGGGACTAGAGACCCAGTACTTC CASSPGGLETQYF once TRBD2 TRBJ2-5 13 TRBV7-2
TGTGCCAGCAGCCCGGGGGGGGCAAGCAAAAACATTCAGTACTTC CASSPGGASKNIQYF . TRBD2 TRBJ2-4 15 TRBV9
TGTGCCAGCAGCCCTGGTGGGTACGAGCAGTACTTC CASSPGGYEQYF . . TRBJ2-7 12 TRBV7-8
TGTGCCAGCAGCCCTTCCGGGACTAGCGGGAGGGGCGAGCAGTACTTC CASSPSGTSGRGEQYF few TRBD2 TRBJ2-7 16 TRBV3-1/TRBV3-2
TGTGCCAGCAGCTTATTAGCGGGAGCCTACAATGAGCAGTTCTTC CASSLLAGAYNEQFF . TRBD2 TRBJ2-1 15 TRBV11-3
TGTGCCAGCAGCCCCTGGGGCCGCAACTCCTACAATGAGCAGTTCTTC CASSPWGRNSYNEQFF . . TRBJ2-1 16 TRBV3-1/TRBV3-2
TGTGCCAGCAGCTTGGAAGGGACCATGGAAGAGACCCAGTACTTC CASSLEGTMEETQYF few . TRBJ2-5 15 TRBV5-5
TGCGCCAGCAGCTTGACAGGGGACCCCTCCTACGAGCAGTACTTC CASSLTGDPSYEQYF . TRBD1 TRBJ2-7 15 TRBV5-1
TGTGCCAGCAGCTTAGAGAGGACCCTTAATGAAAAACTGTTTTTT CASSLERTLNEKLFF . . TRBJ1-4 15 TRBV7-2
TGCGCCAGCAGCCCCATCGGACAGGGGGCAACCGGGGAGCTGTTTTTT CASSPIGQGATGELFF few TRBD1 TRBJ2-2 16 TRBV5-1
TGTGCCAGCAGCCAAGATGATCTAGCGGGGACCAAAAACATTCAGTACTTC CASSQDDLAGTKNIQYF . TRBD2 TRBJ2-4 17 TRBV14
TGTGCCAGCAGCTTGGAGGGTATCAACACTGAAGCTTTCTTT CASSLEGINTEAFF . . TRBJ1-1 14 TRBV5-4
TGTGCCAGCAGTCACCGACTAGCGGGAACCACCGGGGAGCTGTTTTTT CASSHRLAGTTGELFF . TRBD2 TRBJ2-2 16 TRBV6-2/TRBV6-3
TGTGCCAGCAGCTTAGACCTAGAGGGGGAGCAGTACTTC CASSLDLEGEQYF . . TRBJ2-7 13 TRBV7-2
TGTGCCAGCAACCTCAGACAGGCAAGCTCCTACGAGCAGTACTTC CASNLRQASSYEQYF . . TRBJ2-7 15 TRBV14
TGTGCCAGCGTGGACTATAGCACAGATACGCAGTATTTT CASVDYSTDTQYF . . TRBJ2-3 13 TRBV6-4
TGTGCCAGCAGCTTGGGTAGCGGGGGCACAGATACGCAGTATTTT CASSLGSGGTDTQYF . TRBD2 TRBJ2-3 15 TRBV5-4
TGTGCCACCAGCAGAGATCGGACAGGAGAAAGTTTTATCTATGGCTACACCTTC CATSRDRTGESFIYGYTF . TRBD1 TRBJ1-2 18 TRBV15
TGTGCCAGCAGCCGTCTTCGGTCTGGCTACACCTTC CASSRLRSGYTF once . TRBJ1-2 12 TRBV7-9
TGTGCCAGCAGTTCTATCGCGAACACCGGGGAGCTGTTTTTT CASSSIANTGELFF . . TRBJ2-2 14 TRBV7-3
TGTGCCAGCAGCTTATATGGGGTAAGGGACACTGAAGCTTTCTTT CASSLYGVRDTEAFF few . TRBJ1-1 15 TRBV7-2
TGTGCCAGCAGTTCAATTAGGACTAGCAAGGGCTACGAGCAGTACTTC CASSSIRTSKGYEQYF few TRBD2 TRBJ2-7 16 TRBV6-5
TGTGCCAGCAGTCAACTCCGGGACACCTCCTACGAGCAGTACTTC CASSQLRDTSYEQYF . . TRBJ2-7 15 TRBV6-5
TGTGCCAGCAGCCCCAACCGGGACAACAACCGCTACGAGCAGTACTTC CASSPNRDNNRYEQYF . . TRBJ2-7 16 TRBV9
TGTGCCAGCAGCCAATCCAACAGGGCCACTAATGAAAAACTGTTTTTT CASSQSNRATNEKLFF . . TRBJ1-4 16 TRBV4-2
TGTGCCAGCCGGGGGGGCTCCTATAATTCACCCCTCCACTTT CASRGGSYNSPLHF . . TRBJ1-6 14 TRBV28
TGTGCCATCAGTGAGCGGGGGACAGGGATCGACGAGCAGTACTTC CAISERGTGIDEQYF once TRBD1 TRBJ2-7 15 TRBV10-3
TGTGCCAGCAGCTCCCAGGGACTAACGAACACCGGGGAGCTGTTTTTT CASSSQGLTNTGELFF . TRBD2 TRBJ2-2 16 TRBV7-2
TGTGCCAGCAGCTTATTAAGGACCACAGATACGCAGTATTTT CASSLLRTTDTQYF . . TRBJ2-3 14 TRBV7-2
TGTGCCACCAGTGACCCAGGACAGGATCTGGGTGAGCAGTTCTTC CATSDPGQDLGEQFF . TRBD1 TRBJ2-1 15 TRBV24-1
TGTGCCAGCAGTTACCTGCGGGGGGCCGGGGAGACCCAGTACTTC CASSYLRGAGETQYF . TRBD2 TRBJ2-5 15 TRBV6-2/TRBV6-3
TGTGCCAGCAGCTCAAGACTAGCGGGAGGGAGGGACAATGAGCAGTTCTTC CASSSRLAGGRDNEQFF . TRBD2 TRBJ2-1 17 TRBV5-4
TGTGCCACCAGTACCAGGACCACGGGAAACACCATATATTTT CATSTRTTGNTIYF . . TRBJ1-3 14 TRBV24-1
TGTGCCAGCAGCTCGTTACAGGGATCCCTGGGGGATGAGCAGTTCTTC CASSSLQGSLGDEQFF . . TRBJ2-1 16 TRBV11-2
TGTGCTAGCAGCTCAGACAGGGAAAGCGAGCAGTACTTC CASSSDRESEQYF few TRBD1 TRBJ2-7 13 TRBV7-7
TGTGCCAGTAGTATTCTAGCGGGACACACAGATACGCAGTATTTT CASSILAGHTDTQYF . TRBD2 TRBJ2-3 15 TRBV19
TGTGCCAGCAGTTACTCTAGGGACAGGCCGTATTTT CASSYSRDRPYF once TRBD1 TRBJ2-3 12 TRBV6-2/TRBV6-3
TGTGCCAGCAAACGGGGGGCTCTCACAGATACGCAGTATTTT CASKRGALTDTQYF . . TRBJ2-3 14 TRBV2
TGTGCCAGCAGCGGGGGACTAGCGGCACTCGAGCAGTACTTC CASSGGLAALEQYF . TRBD2 TRBJ2-7 14 TRBV9
TGCAGTGCTAGGATCGTTGAGCAGTTCTTC CSARIVEQFF . . TRBJ2-1 10 TRBV20-1